These 18 T cell receptor beta chains originate from one sample sequenced in a study of cytomegalovirus exposure and HLA in healthy donors. The study ran its PCR with 60 Vbeta and 13 Jbeta primers. Produced via immunoSEQ multiplex PCR; TCRdb's table is partial and in-frame only. The sample consists of 150,000 to 200,000 clones, 75% of them appearing once. Sequencing used PBMCs. Source of these receptors: a man between 18 and 29 years old in good health and CMV-seropositive.

Only one count was recorded for this clone. The rearrangement links TRBV2 to TRBJ2-5, with D tentatively TRBD1 (6 bases). CDR1 is SNHLY and CDR2 is FYNNEI in the germline V gene. This CDR3 is 14 amino acids long. The germline V and J ends were trimmed by 7 bases and 4 bases, with 16 bases remaining between them. The CDR3 sequence: CASKNRAPRETQYF. In nucleotides, the CDR3 is TGTGCCAGCAAAAACAGGGCCCCTCGAGAGACCCAGTACTTC.

The chain links TRBV28 to TRBJ1-2, with no clear D. The germline V gene encodes CDR1 MDHEN and CDR2 SYDVKM. Trimming took 8 bases from V and 0 from J, leaving 10 bases between them. There are 13 residues in the CDR3. The CDR3 coding sequence is TGTGCCAGCGAGGCGGGAGCTAACTATGGCTACACCTTC. Translation: CASEAGANYGYTF.

V and J are TRBV7-9 and TRBJ2-7; TRBD1 agrees at 10 bases. Losses at the gene ends were 5 bases for V and 2 bases for J; bases not matched to a gene: 6. CDR3 length: 15 amino acids. Germline values: CDR1 SEHNR, CDR2 FQNEAQ (reference sequence). The CDR3 DNA sequence: TGTGCCAGCAGCCCGGGACAGGGGTTCCCCTACGAGCAGTACTTC. Translated, it gives CASSPGQGFPYEQYF.

This chain connects TRBV6-1 to TRBJ2-2; 9 nucleotides line up with TRBD1. The V segment lost 8 bases and the J segment 7 bases; nucleotides outside the gene matches: 5. Germline lookup yields CDR1 MNHNS and CDR2 SASEGT. The CDR3 runs 13 residues. The chain's CDR3 is CASARDRVGELFF. In DNA, the CDR3 is TGTGCCAGCGCCCGGGACAGGGTCGGGGAGCTGTTTTTT.

The genes are TRBV19 and TRBJ2-2, with 8 bases aligning to TRBD1. Losses at the gene ends were 8 bases for V and 7 bases for J; bases not matched to a gene: 6. The germline CDR1 and CDR2 sequences are LNHDA and SQIVND (reference sequence). This CDR3 comprises 13 residues. The CDR3 sequence: CASRAGTGGELFF. Here the CDR3 DNA reads TGTGCCAGTCGGGCAGGGACAGGCGGGGAGCTGTTTTTT.

J is TRBJ2-3 and V is TRBV6-6; D is uncertain. The germline V gene encodes CDR1 MNHNY and CDR2 SVGAGI (reference sequence). CDR3 size: 13 residues. The V end was cut by 5 bases, the J end by 4 bases, with 10 bases between. The chain's CDR3 is CASSPLSADTQYF. For the CDR3, the DNA is TGTGCCAGCAGTCCCCTTTCCGCAGATACGCAGTATTTT.

This clone showed up just once. The rearrangement uses TRBV10-2 and TRBJ2-7; TRBD1 agrees at 8 bases. Germline trimming cut 7 bases from V and 7 bases from J; bases unmatched to any gene: 9. Germline CDR1 and CDR2: WSHSY and SAAADI. The CDR3 has 13 amino acids. CDR3 residues: CASKRTGTYEQYF. Here the CDR3 DNA reads TGCGCCAGCAAGAGGACAGGGACGTATGAGCAGTACTTC.

This chain links TRBV13 with TRBJ2-7; 11 nucleotides align to TRBD1. The junction had 2 bases not matched to a gene; V was cut back by 4 bases and J by 3 bases. Per the germline V gene, CDR1 is PRHDT and CDR2 is FYEKMQ (reference sequence). This CDR3 has 14 residues. CDR3 sequence: CASSSDRGHYEQYF. The DNA for the CDR3 is TGTGCCAGCAGCTCGGACAGGGGGCACTACGAGCAGTACTTC. Full variable domain (outside the CDR3, taken from reference TRBV13 and TRBJ2-7): AAGVIQSPRHLIKEKRETATLKCYPIPRHDTVYWYQQGPGQDPQFLISFYEKMQSDKGSIPDRFSAQQFSDYHSELNMSSLELGDSALYFCASSSDRGHYEQYFGPGTRLTVT.

V is TRBV4-1 and J is TRBJ2-7; TRBD2 might be the D (6 bases). Germline CDR1 MGHRA, CDR2 YSYEKL. Trimming removed 1 base at V and 1 base at J, with 11 bases between. This CDR3 has 15 amino acids. In DNA form, the CDR3 reads TGCGCCAGCAGCCAAGGTCCAGGGAGGTCCTACGAGCAGTACTTC. The encoded protein is CASSQGPGRSYEQYF.

The J gene is TRBJ2-3, the V gene TRBV7-2, with TRBD2 matching over 9 bases. J gave up 3 bases and V 3 bases, and 4 bases lay outside the gene matches. This CDR3 comprises 15 residues. The germline V gene has CDR1 SGHTA and CDR2 FQGNSA. The CDR3 protein is CASSFLAGITDTQYF. The CDR3 coding sequence is TGTGCCAGCAGCTTTCTAGCGGGAATAACAGATACGCAGTATTTT.

DNA of the CDR3: TGCAGTGCCTCAAGCCTGGGAGGAGCTTTCTTT. This sequence encodes CSASSLGGAFF. The chain is built from TRBV20-1 and TRBJ1-1, with unresolved D. V was shortened by 6 bases and J by 10 bases, with 15 bases between the two germline ends. The length of the CDR3 is 11 residues. Germline-derived CDR1 and CDR2 are DFQATT and SNEGSKA (reference sequence).

There are a few counts of this clone. The chain has TRBV18 and TRBJ2-3, with D possibly matching TRBD2 (6 bases). This CDR3 region has 15 residues. With 3 bases removed from V and 4 bases from J, the gap between germline ends came to 14 bases. The germline gives CDR1 KGHSH, CDR2 LQKENI. This CDR3 is CASSPFTGGSDTQYF. The CDR3 DNA sequence: TGTGCCAGCTCACCTTTTACTGGGGGGTCAGATACGCAGTATTTT.

This clone was seen only a few times. The chain couples TRBV4-1 to TRBJ2-6; no firm D call. CDR1 is MGHRA and CDR2 is YSYEKL in the germline V gene. The CDR3 consists of 14 residues. With 1 base removed from V and 3 bases from J, the gap between germline ends came to 4 bases. The DNA for the CDR3 is TGCGCCAGCAGCCAAGCATTTGGGGCCAACGTCCTGACTTTC. Protein sequence: CASSQAFGANVLTF.

The chain uses TRBV10-3 and TRBJ1-5; TRBD1 aligns across 7 bases. Germline-derived CDR1 and CDR2 are ENHRY and SYGVKD. The CDR3 loop spans 19 amino acids. The V and J ends lost 0 bases and 0 bases, in that order; junction bases with no gene match: 11. The CDR3 DNA follows: TGTGCCATCAGTGAGTCTGACAGGGCCGGCCTTTATAGCAATCAGCCCCAGCATTTT. It encodes CAISESDRAGLYSNQPQHF.

The J gene is TRBJ2-1, the V gene TRBV2, with 11 bases lining up with TRBD1. The germline CDR1 and CDR2 sequences are SNHLY and FYNNEI. Trimming at V came to 8 bases and at J to 6 bases, leaving 9 bases not matched to a gene. This CDR3 comprises 15 residues. The CDR3 DNA reads TGTGCCAGCGCCGGATCCGGGACAGGGGGCAATGAGCAGTTCTTC. Translated: CASAGSGTGGNEQFF.

This clone was observed a single time. The gene calls are TRBV5-6 and TRBJ1-5; D perhaps matches TRBD1 (6 bases). Trimming cost V 1 base and J 6 bases, with 14 bases left between them. CDR1 and CDR2 (germline): SGHDT, YYEEEE. CDR3 length equals 15 residues. The CDR3 protein is CASSLSTGYGQPQHF. The DNA of the CDR3 is TGTGCCAGCAGCTTGAGTACAGGGTATGGTCAGCCCCAGCATTTT.

The J gene is TRBJ1-4, the V gene TRBV5-6, with D unresolved. V lost 2 bases and J lost 8, with 10 bases in between. CDR1 SGHDT and CDR2 YYEEEE come from the germline V gene. The length of the CDR3 is 13 residues. The CDR3, as DNA: TGTGCCAGCAGCTTCCGGGATAGGGAAAAACTGTTTTTT. Amino acids: CASSFRDREKLFF.

The chain recombines TRBV7-9 with TRBJ2-3, with D hard to call. CDR3 length: 15 residues. Germline V lookup: CDR1 SEHNR, CDR2 FQNEAQ (reference sequence). The V end lost 5 bases, the J end lost 0 bases, and 12 bases lay between the germline ends. The CDR3 loop reads CASSPRLASTDTQYF. The CDR3, as DNA: TGTGCCAGCAGCCCCCGATTAGCTAGCACAGATACGCAGTATTTT.